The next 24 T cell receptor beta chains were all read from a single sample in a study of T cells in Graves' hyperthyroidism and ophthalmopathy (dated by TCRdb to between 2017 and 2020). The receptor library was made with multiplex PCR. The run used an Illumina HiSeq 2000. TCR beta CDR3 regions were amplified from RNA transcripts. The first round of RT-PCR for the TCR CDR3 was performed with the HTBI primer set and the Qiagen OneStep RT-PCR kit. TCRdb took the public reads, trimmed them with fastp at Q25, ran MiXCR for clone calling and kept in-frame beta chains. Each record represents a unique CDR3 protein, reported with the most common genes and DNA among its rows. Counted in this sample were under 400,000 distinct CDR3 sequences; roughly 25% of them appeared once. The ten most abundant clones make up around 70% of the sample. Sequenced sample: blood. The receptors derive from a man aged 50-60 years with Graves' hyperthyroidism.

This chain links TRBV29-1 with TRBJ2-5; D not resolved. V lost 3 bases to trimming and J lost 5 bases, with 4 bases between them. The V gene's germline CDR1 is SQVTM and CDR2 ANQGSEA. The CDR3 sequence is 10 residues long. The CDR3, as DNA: TGCAGCGTTGACGAGGAGACCCAGTACTTC. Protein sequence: CSVDEETQYF. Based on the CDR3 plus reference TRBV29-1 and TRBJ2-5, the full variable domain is SAVISQKPSRDICQRGTSLTIQCQVDSQVTMMFWYRQQPGQSLTLIATANQGSEATYESGFVIDKFPISRPNLTFSTLTVSNMSPEDSSIYLCSVDEETQYFGPGTRLLVL.

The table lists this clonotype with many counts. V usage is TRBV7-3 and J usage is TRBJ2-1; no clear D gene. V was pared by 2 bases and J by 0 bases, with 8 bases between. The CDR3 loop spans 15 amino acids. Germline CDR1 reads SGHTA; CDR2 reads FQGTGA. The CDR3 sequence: CASSLEASSYNEQFF. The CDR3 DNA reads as TGTGCCAGCAGCTTAGAGGCTAGCTCCTACAATGAGCAGTTCTTC.

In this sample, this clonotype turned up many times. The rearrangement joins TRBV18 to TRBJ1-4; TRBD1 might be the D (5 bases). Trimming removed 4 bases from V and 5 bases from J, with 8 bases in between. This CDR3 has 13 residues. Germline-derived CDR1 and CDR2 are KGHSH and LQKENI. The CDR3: CASSLQENEKLFF. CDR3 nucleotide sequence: TGTGCCAGCTCACTACAGGAAAATGAAAAACTGTTTTTT.

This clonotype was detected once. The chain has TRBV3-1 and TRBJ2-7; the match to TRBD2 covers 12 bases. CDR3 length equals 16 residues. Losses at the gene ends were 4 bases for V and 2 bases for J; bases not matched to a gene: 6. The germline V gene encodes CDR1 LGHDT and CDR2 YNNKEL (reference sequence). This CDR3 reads CASSPPPSGRAYEQYF. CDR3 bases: TGTGCCAGCAGCCCCCCCCCTAGCGGGAGGGCCTACGAGCAGTACTTC.

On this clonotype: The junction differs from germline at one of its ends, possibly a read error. CDR3 protein: CASSLRGTGEEAQYF. For the CDR3, the DNA is TGTGCCAGCAGCTTAAGGGGGACAGGGGAAGAGGCCCAGTACTTC. V and J are TRBV7-3 and TRBJ2-5; 10 nucleotides align to TRBD1. In germline, CDR1 is SGHTA, CDR2 FQGTGA. The CDR3 has 15 residues.

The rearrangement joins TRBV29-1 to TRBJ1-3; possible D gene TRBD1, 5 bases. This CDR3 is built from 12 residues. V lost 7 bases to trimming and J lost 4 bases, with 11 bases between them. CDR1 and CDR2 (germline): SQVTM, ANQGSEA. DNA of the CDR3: TGCAGCGCTCACCGGGGGGGAAACACCATATATTTT. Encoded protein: CSAHRGGNTIYF.

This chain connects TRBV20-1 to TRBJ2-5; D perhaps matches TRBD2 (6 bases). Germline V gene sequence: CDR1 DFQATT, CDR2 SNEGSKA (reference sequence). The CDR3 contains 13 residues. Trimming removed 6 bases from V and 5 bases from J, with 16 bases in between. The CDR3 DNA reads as TGCAGTGCCCCCACGGGAGCGTGGGAGACCCAGTACTTC. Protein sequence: CSAPTGAWETQYF.

CDR3 bases: TGTGCCAGTAGTATAGTACCGGCGGGGGATGAAAAACTGTTTTTT. Protein sequence: CASSIVPAGDEKLFF. The gene calls are TRBV19 and TRBJ1-4, with D possibly matching TRBD1 (5 bases). The CDR3 runs 15 residues. The ends were cut back, 1 base at V and 6 bases at J, with 12 bases in the middle. CDR1 LNHDA and CDR2 SQIVND come from the germline V gene (reference sequence).

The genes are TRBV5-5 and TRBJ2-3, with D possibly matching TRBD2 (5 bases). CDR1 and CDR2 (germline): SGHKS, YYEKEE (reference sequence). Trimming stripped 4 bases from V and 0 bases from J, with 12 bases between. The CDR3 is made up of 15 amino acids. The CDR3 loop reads CASSLADSSTDTQYF. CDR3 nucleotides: TGTGCCAGCAGCCTAGCAGATTCTAGCACAGATACGCAGTATTTT.

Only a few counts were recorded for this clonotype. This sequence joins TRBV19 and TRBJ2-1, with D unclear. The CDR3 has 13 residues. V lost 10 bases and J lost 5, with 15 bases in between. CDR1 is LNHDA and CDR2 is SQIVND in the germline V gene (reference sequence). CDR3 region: CATADGYHNEQFF. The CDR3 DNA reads TGTGCCACTGCGGATGGCTATCACAATGAGCAGTTCTTC.

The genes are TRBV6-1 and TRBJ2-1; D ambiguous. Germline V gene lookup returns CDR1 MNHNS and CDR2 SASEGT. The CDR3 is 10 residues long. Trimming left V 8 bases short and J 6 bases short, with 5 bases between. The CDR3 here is CASRRNEQFF. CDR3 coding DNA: TGTGCCAGCCGGCGCAATGAGCAGTTCTTC.

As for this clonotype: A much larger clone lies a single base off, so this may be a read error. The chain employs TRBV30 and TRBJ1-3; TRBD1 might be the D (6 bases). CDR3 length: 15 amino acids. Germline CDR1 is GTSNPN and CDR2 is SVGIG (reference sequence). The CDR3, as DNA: TGTGCCTGGAGCGCGACACAGGGCTCTGGAAGCACCATATATTTT. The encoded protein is CAWSATQGSGSTIYF.

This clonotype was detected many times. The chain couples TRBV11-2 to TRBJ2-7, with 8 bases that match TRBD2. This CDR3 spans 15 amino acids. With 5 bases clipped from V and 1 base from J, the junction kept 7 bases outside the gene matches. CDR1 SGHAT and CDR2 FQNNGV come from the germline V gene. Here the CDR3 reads CASSETSGSSYEQYF. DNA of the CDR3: TGTGCCAGCAGCGAAACTAGCGGTAGTTCCTACGAGCAGTACTTC.

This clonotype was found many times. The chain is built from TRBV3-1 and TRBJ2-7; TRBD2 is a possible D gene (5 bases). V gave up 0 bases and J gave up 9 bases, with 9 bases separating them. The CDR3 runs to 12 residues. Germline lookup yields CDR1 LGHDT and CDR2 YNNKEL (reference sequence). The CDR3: CASSQDLRAQYF. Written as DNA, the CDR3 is TGTGCCAGCAGCCAAGATCTGCGGGCGCAGTACTTC.

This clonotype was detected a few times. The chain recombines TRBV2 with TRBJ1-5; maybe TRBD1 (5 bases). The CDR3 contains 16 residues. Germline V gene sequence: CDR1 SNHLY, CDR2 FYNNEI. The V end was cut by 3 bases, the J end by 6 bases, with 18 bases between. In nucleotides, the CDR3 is TGTGCCAGCAGTGATGGAAGGGGCGGCTCAAGTCAGCCCCAGCATTTT. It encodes CASSDGRGGSSQPQHF. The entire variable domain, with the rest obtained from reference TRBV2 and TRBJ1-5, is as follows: EPEVTQTPSHQVTQMGQEVILRCVPISNHLYFYWYRQILGQKVEFLVSFYNNEISEKSEIFDDQFSVERPDGSNFTLKIRSTKLEDSAMYFCASSDGRGGSSQPQHFGDGTRLSIL.

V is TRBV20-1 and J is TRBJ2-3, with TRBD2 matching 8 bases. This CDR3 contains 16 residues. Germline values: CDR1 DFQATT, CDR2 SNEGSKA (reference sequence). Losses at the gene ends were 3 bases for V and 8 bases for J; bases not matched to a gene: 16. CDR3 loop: CSASLGTRGMSGTQYF. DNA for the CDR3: TGCAGTGCTAGTCTTGGGACTAGGGGGATGTCGGGTACGCAGTATTTT.

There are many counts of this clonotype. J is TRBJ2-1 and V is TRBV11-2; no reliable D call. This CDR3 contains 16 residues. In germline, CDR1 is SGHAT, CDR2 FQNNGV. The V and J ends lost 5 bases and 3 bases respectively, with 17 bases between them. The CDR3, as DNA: TGTGCCAGCAGCCGGGTAGGCGTAGTTAACTACAATGAGCAGTTCTTC. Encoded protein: CASSRVGVVNYNEQFF.

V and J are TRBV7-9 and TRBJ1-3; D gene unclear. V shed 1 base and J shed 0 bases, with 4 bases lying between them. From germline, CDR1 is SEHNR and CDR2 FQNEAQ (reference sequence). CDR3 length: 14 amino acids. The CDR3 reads CASSLDTSGNTIYF. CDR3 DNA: TGTGCCAGCAGCTTAGACACCTCTGGAAACACCATATATTTT.

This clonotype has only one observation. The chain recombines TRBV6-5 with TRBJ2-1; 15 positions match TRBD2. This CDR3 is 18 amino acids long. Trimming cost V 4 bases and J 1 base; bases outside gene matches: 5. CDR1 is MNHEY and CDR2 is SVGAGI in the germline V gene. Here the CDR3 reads CASSSPGLAGGSYNEQFF. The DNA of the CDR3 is TGTGCCAGCAGTTCCCCCGGACTAGCGGGAGGGTCCTACAATGAGCAGTTCTTC.

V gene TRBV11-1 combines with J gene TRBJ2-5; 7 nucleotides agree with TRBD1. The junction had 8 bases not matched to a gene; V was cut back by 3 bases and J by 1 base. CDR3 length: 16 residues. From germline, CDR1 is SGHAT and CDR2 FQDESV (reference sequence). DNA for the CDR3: TGTGCCAGCAGCTTGCTGGGACAGTCCGGCCAAGAGACCCAGTACTTC. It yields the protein CASSLLGQSGQETQYF.

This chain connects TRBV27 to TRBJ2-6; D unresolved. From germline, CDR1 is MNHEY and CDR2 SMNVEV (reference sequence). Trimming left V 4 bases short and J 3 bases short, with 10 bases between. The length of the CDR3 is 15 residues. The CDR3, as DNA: TGTGCCAGCAGTTCCCCATGGATTGGGGCCAACGTCCTGACTTTC. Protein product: CASSSPWIGANVLTF.

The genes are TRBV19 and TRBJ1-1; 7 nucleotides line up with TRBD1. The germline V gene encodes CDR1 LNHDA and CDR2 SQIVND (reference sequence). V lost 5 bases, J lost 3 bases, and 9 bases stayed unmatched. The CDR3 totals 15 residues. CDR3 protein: CASSVGQTLYTEAFF. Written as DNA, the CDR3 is TGTGCCAGTAGTGTGGGACAGACCCTCTACACTGAAGCTTTCTTT.

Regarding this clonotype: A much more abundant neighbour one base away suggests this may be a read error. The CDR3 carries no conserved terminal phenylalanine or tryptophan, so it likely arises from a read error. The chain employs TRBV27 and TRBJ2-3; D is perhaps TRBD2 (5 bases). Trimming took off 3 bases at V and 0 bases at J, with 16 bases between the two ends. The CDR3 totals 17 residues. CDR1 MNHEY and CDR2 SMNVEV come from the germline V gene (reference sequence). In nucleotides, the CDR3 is TGTGCCAGCAGTTTCGAGAGGGCTCCTGGTAGCACAGATACGCAGTATTCT. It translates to CASSFERAPGSTDTQYS.

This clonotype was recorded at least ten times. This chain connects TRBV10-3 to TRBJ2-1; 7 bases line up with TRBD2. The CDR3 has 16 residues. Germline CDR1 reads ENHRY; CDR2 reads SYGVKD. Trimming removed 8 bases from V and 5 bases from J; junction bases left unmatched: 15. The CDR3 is CAIGRGSGGAHNEQFF. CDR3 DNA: TGTGCCATCGGCCGAGGGTCGGGAGGAGCGCACAATGAGCAGTTCTTC.